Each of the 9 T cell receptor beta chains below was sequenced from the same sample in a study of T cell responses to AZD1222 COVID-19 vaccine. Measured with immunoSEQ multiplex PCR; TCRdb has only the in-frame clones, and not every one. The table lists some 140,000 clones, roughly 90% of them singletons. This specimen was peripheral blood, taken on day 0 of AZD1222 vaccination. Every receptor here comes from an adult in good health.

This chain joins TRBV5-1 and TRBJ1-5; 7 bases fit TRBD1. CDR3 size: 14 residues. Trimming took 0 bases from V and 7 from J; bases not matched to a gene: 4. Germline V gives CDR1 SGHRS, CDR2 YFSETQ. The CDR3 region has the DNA TGCGCCAGCAGCTTGGGGCAGGGGGACCAGCCCCAGCATTTT. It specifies CASSLGQGDQPQHF. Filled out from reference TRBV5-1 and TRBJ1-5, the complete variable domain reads KAGVTQTPRYLIKTRGQQVTLSCSPISGHRSVSWYQQTPGQGLQFLFEYFSETQRNKGNFPGRFSGRQFSNSRSEMNVSTLELGDSALYLCASSLGQGDQPQHFGDGTRLSIL.

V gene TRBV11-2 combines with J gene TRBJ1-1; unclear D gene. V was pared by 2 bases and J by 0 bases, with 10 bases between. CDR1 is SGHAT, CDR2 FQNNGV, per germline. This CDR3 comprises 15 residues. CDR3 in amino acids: CASSLSPQLNTEAFF. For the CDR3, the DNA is TGTGCCAGCAGCTTAAGCCCGCAACTGAACACTGAAGCTTTCTTT.

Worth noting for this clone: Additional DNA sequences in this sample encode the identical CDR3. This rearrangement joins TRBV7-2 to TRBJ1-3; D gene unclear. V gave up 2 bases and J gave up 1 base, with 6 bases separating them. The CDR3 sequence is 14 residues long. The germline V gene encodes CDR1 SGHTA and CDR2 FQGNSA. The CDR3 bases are TGTGCCAGCAGCTTACAAGGATCTGGAAACACCATATATTTT. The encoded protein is CASSLQGSGNTIYF.

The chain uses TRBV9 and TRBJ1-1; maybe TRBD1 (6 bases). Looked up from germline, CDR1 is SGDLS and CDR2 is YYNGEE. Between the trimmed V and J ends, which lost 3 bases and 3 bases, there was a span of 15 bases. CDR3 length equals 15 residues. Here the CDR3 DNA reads TGTGCCAGCAGCGACCCACAGGGAGTGTACACTGAAGCTTTCTTT. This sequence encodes CASSDPQGVYTEAFF.

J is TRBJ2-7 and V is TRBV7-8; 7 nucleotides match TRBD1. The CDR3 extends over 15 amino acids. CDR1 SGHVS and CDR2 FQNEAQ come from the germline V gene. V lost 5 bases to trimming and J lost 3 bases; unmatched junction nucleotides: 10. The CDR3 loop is CASSDQQGHGYEQYF. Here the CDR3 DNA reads TGTGCCAGCAGCGATCAACAGGGGCATGGCTACGAGCAGTACTTC.

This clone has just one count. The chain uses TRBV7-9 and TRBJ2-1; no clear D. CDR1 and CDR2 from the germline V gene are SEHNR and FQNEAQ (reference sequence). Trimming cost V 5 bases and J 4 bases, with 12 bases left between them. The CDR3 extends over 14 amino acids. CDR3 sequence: CASSPMSRYNEQFF. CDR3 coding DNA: TGTGCCAGCAGCCCCATGAGTAGATACAATGAGCAGTTCTTC.

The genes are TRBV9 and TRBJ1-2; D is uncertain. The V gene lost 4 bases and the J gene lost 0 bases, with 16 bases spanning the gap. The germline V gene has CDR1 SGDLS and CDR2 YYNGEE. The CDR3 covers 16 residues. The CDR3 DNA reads TGTGCCAGCAGCCGAGACAATCGGCGGGCTAACTATGGCTACACCTTC. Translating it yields CASSRDNRRANYGYTF.

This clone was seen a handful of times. In DNA, the CDR3 is TGTGCCAGCAGTAAGGTTAGCGTCTCGAACACCGGGGAGCTGTTTTTT. It encodes CASSKVSVSNTGELFF. The J gene is TRBJ2-2, the V gene TRBV2; a possible D gene is TRBD2 (5 bases). V lost 5 bases to trimming and J lost 0 bases, with 13 bases between them. Per germline, CDR1 SNHLY and CDR2 FYNNEI. There are 16 residues in the CDR3.

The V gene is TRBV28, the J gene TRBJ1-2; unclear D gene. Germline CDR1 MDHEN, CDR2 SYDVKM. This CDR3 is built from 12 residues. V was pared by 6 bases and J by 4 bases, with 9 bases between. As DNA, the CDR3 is TGTGCCAGCAGGAATACGGTCTATGGCTACACCTTC. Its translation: CASRNTVYGYTF.